One sample yielded the 2 T cell receptor beta chains listed below, sequenced in a study of early T cells in non-severe SARS-CoV-2 infection. Using its own MiXCR run on the 5' RACE reads, TCRdb lists one record per CDR3 protein. Counted here are roughly 8,500 distinct CDR3 sequences, about 4.8% occurring once; the ten biggest clones make up 9.7%. The sample taken for sequencing was whole blood. The origin of the receptors is an adult who was a healthcare worker with PCR-confirmed SARS-CoV-2 infection or an uninfected control (not recorded which).

In this sample, this clonotype is medium-sized. The V call is TRBV12-3 or TRBV12-4, the J call TRBJ2-1; D remains ambiguous. CDR3 size: 14 residues. V gave up 3 bases and J gave up 4 bases, with 10 bases separating them. CDR3 DNA sequence: TGTGCCAGCAGTTTCAGGACCCGTTACAATGAGCAGTTCTTC. Translating gives CASSFRTRYNEQFF.

J is TRBJ2-3 and V is TRBV4-3; D gene uncertain. Germline V lookup: CDR1 LGHNA, CDR2 YSLEER. Trimming removed 3 bases from V and 1 base from J, with 11 bases in between. There are 15 residues in the CDR3. CDR3 in DNA: TGCGCCAGCAGCCAGAGAGTTGTAGGCACAGATACGCAGTATTTT. Its protein is CASSQRVVGTDTQYF.